Listed below are T cell receptor beta chains from one sample, sequenced in a study of identical twins' blood T cells. TCRdb itself ran the 5' RACE reads through MiXCR, one entry per CDR3 protein. Altogether roughly 340,000 distinct CDR3 sequences are present, approximately 30% being singletons, with the ten largest covering approximately 6.6%. Sequenced material: PBMCs. Receptors were obtained from a woman aged 18-55 years in good health. Both conserved end residues are part of each CDR3. A D gene is named only where the DNA matches it firmly. The size field is filled for only some rows; it gives once, few, many or a size class.

>16|-|TRBJ1-1|-|TRBV12-3/TRBV12-4
CASSWPKNRENTEAFF
TGTGCCAGCAGTTGGCCCAAGAACAGGGAGAACACTGAAGCTTTCTTT
>11|-|TRBJ2-1|-|TRBV29-1
CGGLSYNEQFF
TGCGGAGGACTCTCCTACAATGAGCAGTTCTTC
>16|-|TRBJ1-5|-|TRBV20-1
CSATSGLRSGDQPQHF
TGCAGTGCTACGTCGGGACTTAGAAGCGGGGATCAGCCCCAGCATTTT
>16|-|TRBJ1-1|-|TRBV6-7
CASSYGSSGWRTEAFF
TGTGCCAGCAGTTATGGTTCGTCAGGTTGGCGGACTGAAGCTTTCTTT
>14|many|TRBJ1-1|-|TRBV20-1
CSATGTQMNTEAFF
TGCAGTGCAACAGGGACACAAATGAACACTGAAGCTTTCTTT
>13|few|TRBJ2-7|TRBD2|TRBV19
CASKPAGTYEQYF
TGTGCCAGTAAGCCAGCGGGAACCTACGAGCAGTACTTC
>11|many|TRBJ1-2|-|TRBV10-3
CAIGPNYGYTF
TGTGCCATCGGTCCTAACTATGGCTACACCTTC
>13|-|TRBJ2-1|-|TRBV7-2
CASSLHLVGEQFF
TGTGCCAGCAGCCTTCACCTAGTTGGTGAGCAGTTCTTC
>15|-|TRBJ2-3|TRBD1|TRBV13
CASSLDKQGSDTQYF
TGTGCCAGCAGCTTAGACAAACAGGGGAGCGATACGCAGTATTTT
>13|-|TRBJ2-1|TRBD2|TRBV6-1
CVSMGTSFYEQFF
TGTGTCAGCATGGGGACTAGTTTCTATGAGCAGTTCTTC
>15|-|TRBJ2-7|TRBD1|TRBV20-1
CSAAGSGTGFYEQYF
TGCAGTGCTGCCGGCTCCGGGACAGGGTTCTACGAGCAGTACTTC
>12|-|TRBJ1-1|-|TRBV7-9
CASSLGDYGAFF
TGTGCCAGCAGCTTAGGTGACTACGGAGCTTTCTTT
>15|-|TRBJ1-3|-|TRBV18
CASSDGTNSGNTIYF
TGTGCCAGCTCAGACGGGACTAACTCTGGAAACACCATATATTTT
>15|few|TRBJ2-1|TRBD2|TRBV9
CASSVTSDSYNEQFF
TGTGCCAGCAGCGTAACTAGCGACTCCTACAATGAGCAGTTCTTC
>15|-|TRBJ1-1|-|TRBV5-1
CASSGTQGGLTEAFF
TGCGCCAGCAGCGGGACACAGGGAGGGCTCACTGAAGCTTTCTTT
>12|few|TRBJ2-3|-|TRBV29-1
CSVRVFTDTQYF
TGCAGCGTTCGGGTCTTCACAGATACGCAGTATTTT
>15|many|TRBJ1-1|-|TRBV9
CASSVSRTMNTEAFF
TGTGCCAGCAGCGTATCCCGGACTATGAACACTGAAGCTTTCTTT
>11|-|TRBJ1-1|-|TRBV20-1
CSATQFTEAFF
TGCAGTGCTACCCAGTTCACTGAAGCTTTCTTT
>14|-|TRBJ2-1|-|TRBV27
CASSLSMDNLVEFF
TGTGCCAGCAGTTTATCCATGGACAACCTTGTGGAGTTCTTC
>11|many|TRBJ2-1|-|TRBV2
CASTTEGLEFF
TGTGCCAGCACTACGGAGGGGTTGGAGTTCTTC
>14|-|TRBJ1-2|-|TRBV5-1
CASSLELGEYGYTF
TGCGCCAGCAGCTTGGAATTGGGGGAGTATGGCTACACCTTC
>14|few|TRBJ1-5|TRBD1|TRBV2
CASTPDRANQPQHF
TGTGCCAGCACCCCAGACAGGGCTAATCAGCCCCAGCATTTT
>15|many|TRBJ1-3|-|TRBV12-3/TRBV12-4
CASSLKGGSGNTIYF
TGTGCCAGCAGTTTAAAGGGGGGCTCTGGAAACACCATATATTTT
>11|-|TRBJ2-7|-|TRBV12-3/TRBV12-4
CANSFSDEQYF
TGTGCCAACAGTTTTTCGGACGAGCAGTACTTC
>14|few|TRBJ1-1|-|TRBV3-1
CASRKVSANTEAFF
TGTGCCAGCAGGAAAGTATCCGCCAACACTGAAGCTTTCTTT
>15|few|TRBJ1-1|-|TRBV5-5
CASSLEGDWGTEAFF
TGTGCCAGCAGCTTGGAGGGAGACTGGGGCACTGAAGCTTTCTTT
>14|few|TRBJ2-1|TRBD2|TRBV7-2
CASSRLAAVNEQFF
TGTGCCAGCAGCCGACTAGCGGCAGTAAATGAGCAGTTCTTC
>13|-|TRBJ2-1|-|TRBV7-3
CASGFMSRNEQFF
TGTGCCAGCGGATTCATGAGTAGGAATGAGCAGTTCTTC
>12|few|TRBJ2-7|TRBD1|TRBV25-1
CASSFPTGQANF
TGTGCCAGCAGTTTCCCTACCGGACAGGCAAACTTC
>12|many|TRBJ2-1|-|TRBV6-5
CASSYGLYEQFF
TGTGCCAGCAGTTATGGCCTATATGAGCAGTTCTTC
>14|-|TRBJ2-1|-|TRBV10-3
CAISALTVRNEQFF
TGTGCCATCAGTGCCTTGACAGTGCGAAATGAGCAGTTCTTC
>14|few|TRBJ2-3|-|TRBV12-3/TRBV12-4
CASGPRTGEDTQYF
TGTGCCAGCGGTCCGCGGACTGGGGAAGATACGCAGTATTTT
>13|-|TRBJ1-2|TRBD1|TRBV7-9
CASSVDRGRGYTF
TGTGCCAGCAGCGTCGACAGGGGGCGTGGCTACACCTTC
>15|-|TRBJ1-3|-|TRBV9
CASSVERDSGNTIYF
TGTGCCAGCAGCGTTGAGAGGGACTCTGGAAACACCATATATTTT
>13|few|TRBJ2-7|-|TRBV6-2/TRBV6-3
CAVWTQGSYEQYF
TGTGCCGTCTGGACCCAGGGGTCCTACGAGCAGTACTTC
>14|many|TRBJ1-4|-|TRBV6-5
CASRGVATNEKLFF
TGTGCCAGCCGGGGTGTAGCAACTAATGAAAAACTGTTTTTT
>15|-|TRBJ2-5|TRBD1|TRBV18
CASSPEQGRGETQYF
TGTGCCAGCTCACCGGAACAGGGGAGAGGAGAGACCCAGTACTTC
>14|few|TRBJ1-6|-|TRBV3-1
CASSQERSHSPLHF
TGTGCCAGCAGCCAAGAGAGGAGCCATTCACCCCTCCACTTT
>14|few|TRBJ2-3|-|TRBV10-3
CAVHRDKSTDTQYF
TGTGCCGTCCACCGGGACAAAAGCACGGATACGCAGTATTTT
>18|few|TRBJ2-2|-|TRBV2
CASSEARQQLGNTGELFF
TGTGCCAGCAGTGAAGCAAGACAGCAACTAGGGAACACCGGGGAGCTGTTTTTT
>16|-|TRBJ1-1|-|TRBV7-9
CASSRIDLPGNTEAFF
TGTGCCAGCAGCCGGATAGACCTGCCTGGGAACACTGAAGCTTTCTTT
>13|few|TRBJ2-1|-|TRBV5-1
CASSYSASNEQFF
TGCGCCAGCAGCTATAGCGCCTCCAATGAGCAGTTCTTC
>14|-|TRBJ1-6|-|TRBV7-8
CASSDWGRNSPLHF
TGTGCCAGCAGCGATTGGGGGAGGAATTCACCCCTCCACTTT
>13|-|TRBJ2-2|-|TRBV18
CASSHQDPGELFF
TGTGCCAGCTCACACCAGGACCCCGGGGAGCTGTTTTTT
>12|once|TRBJ2-7|-|TRBV2
CATRGGYYGQYF
TGTGCCACAAGGGGGGGCTACTACGGGCAGTACTTC
>15|-|TRBJ2-1|-|TRBV7-9
CASSLPKGGDVEQFF
TGTGCCAGCAGTCTCCCAAAGGGGGGGGACGTTGAGCAGTTCTTC